This T cell receptor (beta chain) derives from a study of tumor-infiltrating lymphocytes in primary liver carcinoma. The roughly 20-31 mg bulk tissue piece was not sorted before simultaneous RNA and DNA extraction. Primary liver carcinoma, confirmed by histopathology, was surgically resected. Every tumor sample analyzed contained over 75% viable tumor cells. TCR beta cDNA came from 400 to 500 ng total RNA, primed with a constant-region primer. The TCR beta library was amplified through three nested multiplex PCR rounds in a modified ARM-PCR procedure. In the first two PCR rounds, TRBV1-TRBV30 forward primers were paired with a C-beta reverse primer, and each round lasted nine to ten cycles. TCRdb used MiXCR to reprocess the multiplex PCR reads, holding one entry per CDR3 protein. This repertoire shows about 99,000 distinct CDR3 sequences, approximately 68% found once; its top ten account for over 9%.

This clonotype came up many times. What it binds is unknown. V was clipped by 6 bases and J by 6 bases, with 14 bases between them. Germline V gives CDR1 MNHEY, CDR2 SVGAGI. The CDR3 has 13 residues. General study points: Tumor-adjacent and tumor-blood pairs shared a smaller degree of overlap than tumor region pairs.

The clonotype was recovered from a woman aged 60-75 years with primary liver carcinoma and hepatitis B virus infection. Material for sequencing was liver tumor tissue from sampling region 5. Described subset: tumor region T5, tumor centre. The genes are TRBV6-5 and TRBJ1-2; the D gene is possibly TRBD1 (5 bases). The CDR3 sequence: CASSLRRGDGYTF. For the CDR3, the DNA is TGTGCCAGCAGCCTCCGGAGGGGCGATGGCTACACCTTC.